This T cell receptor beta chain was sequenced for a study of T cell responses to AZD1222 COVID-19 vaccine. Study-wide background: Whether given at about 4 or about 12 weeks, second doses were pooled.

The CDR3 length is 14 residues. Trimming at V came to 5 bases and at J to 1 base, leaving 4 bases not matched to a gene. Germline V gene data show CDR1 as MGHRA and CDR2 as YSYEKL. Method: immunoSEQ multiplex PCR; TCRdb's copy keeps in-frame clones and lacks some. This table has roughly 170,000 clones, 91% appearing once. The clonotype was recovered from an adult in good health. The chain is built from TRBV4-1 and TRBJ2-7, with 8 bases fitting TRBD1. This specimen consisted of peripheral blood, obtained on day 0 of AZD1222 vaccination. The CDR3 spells CASSYDRGSYEQYF. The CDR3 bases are TGCGCCAGCAGCTATGACAGGGGTTCCTACGAGCAGTACTTC.